These 21 T cell receptor beta chains came from one sample sequenced in a study of T cell changes during pregnancy in multiple sclerosis. Sequenced by immunoSEQ multiplex PCR; TCRdb stores in-frame clones only, minus some. This sample has 40,000 to 55,000 clones, with 75% to 95% found just once. The specimen comprised CD4+ T cells from peripheral blood mononuclear cells, sampled before pregnancy. Receptors originate from a female donor with multiple sclerosis, enrolled in a pregnancy study.

The rearrangement uses TRBV15 and TRBJ1-1; TRBD1 matches at 8 bases. The V gene end was trimmed by 0 bases and the J gene end by 10 bases; junction bases not matched to a gene: 7. The CDR3 covers 14 residues. Germline CDR1 is LNHNV and CDR2 is YYDKDF (reference sequence). This CDR3 reads CATSRDSQGAGAFF. Written as DNA, the CDR3 is TGTGCCACCAGCAGAGATAGTCAGGGGGCGGGAGCTTTCTTT. Full variable domain (outside the CDR3, taken from reference TRBV15 and TRBJ1-1): DAMVIQNPRYQVTQFGKPVTLSCSQTLNHNVMYWYQQKSSQAPKLLFHYYDKDFNNEADTPDNFQSRRPNTSFCFLDIRSPGLGDTAMYLCATSRDSQGAGAFFGQGTRLTVV.

This rearrangement joins TRBV6-1 to TRBJ2-3; 11 bases are shared with TRBD2. The ends lost 9 bases at V and 4 bases at J; junction bases unmatched: 3. CDR3 length equals 13 residues. Germline V CDR1 and CDR2: MNHNS, SASEGT. The CDR3 reads CASSGRGADTQYF. Written as DNA, the CDR3 is TGTGCCAGTAGCGGGAGGGGGGCAGATACGCAGTATTTT.

The chain is built from TRBV18 and TRBJ1-1, with D perhaps matching TRBD1 (5 bases). CDR1 is KGHSH and CDR2 is LQKENI in the germline V gene. The CDR3 has 14 amino acids. With 3 bases removed from V and 2 bases from J, the gap between germline ends came to 10 bases. The CDR3 loop is CASSPRALNTEAFF. CDR3 in DNA: TGTGCCAGCTCACCCAGGGCACTTAACACTGAAGCTTTCTTT.

This sequence joins TRBV29-1 and TRBJ2-7, with D tentatively TRBD1 (5 bases). Germline CDR1 and CDR2: SQVTM and ANQGSEA. The CDR3 contains 14 residues. V lost 4 bases and J 3 bases, leaving 16 bases between the germline ends. CDR3 nucleotide sequence: TGCAGCGTTGGCTTGGCGAAGACAGACTACGAGCAGTACTTC. It yields the protein CSVGLAKTDYEQYF.

The chain is built from TRBV2 and TRBJ2-2, with 7 bases that match TRBD1. V lost 4 bases, J lost 7 bases, and 6 bases stayed unmatched. The germline gives CDR1 SNHLY, CDR2 FYNNEI. This CDR3 contains 14 residues. CDR3 coding DNA: TGTGCCAGCAGTGGACAGGGAACCGGCGGGGAGCTGTTTTTT. Translation gives CASSGQGTGGELFF.

The chain joins TRBV7-6 to TRBJ2-7, with 7 nucleotides matching TRBD2. Germline-derived CDR1 and CDR2 are SGHVS and FNYEAQ. The CDR3 spans 14 residues. The ends lost 4 bases at V and 4 bases at J; junction bases unmatched: 7. Written as DNA, the CDR3 is TGTGCCAGCAGCTACCGGGAGGAATCATACGAGCAGTACTTC. It translates to CASSYREESYEQYF.

The chain uses TRBV6-1 and TRBJ1-1; possible D gene TRBD1, 5 bases. In germline, CDR1 is MNHNS, CDR2 SASEGT. The CDR3 runs to 12 residues. V lost 8 bases and J 7 bases, leaving 14 bases between the germline ends. As DNA, the CDR3 is TGTGCCAGCTGTCTGGGGGAGGGTGAAGCTTTCTTT. This gives the protein CASCLGEGEAFF.

The chain employs TRBV7-2 and TRBJ2-4; D might be TRBD2 (7 bases). This CDR3 is built from 16 residues. Germline V lookup: CDR1 SGHTA, CDR2 FQGNSA. V was shortened by 1 base and J by 3 bases, with 13 bases between the two germline ends. This chain's CDR3 is CASSLEGGRGKNIQYF. CDR3 sequence (DNA): TGTGCCAGCAGCTTAGAGGGGGGGCGGGGCAAAAACATTCAGTACTTC. The entire variable domain, with the rest obtained from reference TRBV7-2 and TRBJ2-4, is as follows: GAGVSQSPSNKVTEKGKDVELRCDPISGHTALYWYRQSLGQGLEFLIYFQGNSAPDKSGLPSDRFSAERTGGSVSTLTIQRTQQEDSAVYLCASSLEGGRGKNIQYFGAGTRLSVL.

CDR3 in DNA: TGTGCCAGCACCGGACAGGGTCACACTGAAGCTTTCTTT. Its translation is CASTGQGHTEAFF. The V and J genes are TRBV2 and TRBJ1-1; 8 positions agree with TRBD1. Germline-derived CDR1 and CDR2 are SNHLY and FYNNEI. The CDR3 runs 13 residues. The J segment lost 3 bases and the V segment lost 7 bases, leaving 4 bases of the junction unmatched.

The chain joins TRBV5-4 to TRBJ1-2; 8 positions agree with TRBD1. V gave up 4 bases and J gave up 6 bases; unmatched junction bases: 2. The V gene's germline CDR1 is SGHNT and CDR2 YYREEE (reference sequence). This CDR3 contains 12 residues. The CDR3 bases are TGTGCCAGCAGCACAGGGGGGAATGGCTACACCTTC. This sequence encodes CASSTGGNGYTF.

The rearrangement joins TRBV18 to TRBJ1-4, with D hard to call. Trimming cost V 2 bases and J 0 bases, with 7 bases left between them. This CDR3 contains 15 residues. From germline, CDR1 is KGHSH and CDR2 LQKENI. The CDR3 protein is CASSPEGATNEKLFF. CDR3 DNA: TGTGCCAGCTCACCAGAGGGTGCAACTAATGAAAAACTGTTTTTT.

The gene calls are TRBV6-6 and TRBJ1-2, with TRBD1 matching 8 bases. From germline, CDR1 is MNHNY and CDR2 SVGAGI (reference sequence). The CDR3 runs to 14 residues. Trimming cost V 4 bases and J 4 bases; bases outside gene matches: 5. Written as DNA, the CDR3 is TGTGCCAGCAGTTTGTCAGGGGGCAGCTATGGCTACACCTTC. Protein: CASSLSGGSYGYTF.

This chain links TRBV5-1 with TRBJ2-2; D perhaps matches TRBD2 (6 bases). In germline, CDR1 is SGHRS, CDR2 YFSETQ. The V gene lost 9 bases and the J gene lost 5 bases, with 17 bases spanning the gap. The CDR3 consists of 14 residues. CDR3 residues: CATKEGGKTGELFF. CDR3 in DNA: TGCGCCACCAAGGAGGGAGGAAAGACCGGGGAGCTGTTTTTT.

The J gene is TRBJ1-3, the V gene TRBV11-3; a weak D match, TRBD1 (6 bases). Germline-derived CDR1 and CDR2 are SGHNT and YENEEA. Trimming cost V 5 bases and J 0 bases, with 11 bases left between them. The CDR3 loop spans 15 amino acids. The CDR3 is CASSQDSSSGNTIYF. In DNA form, the CDR3 reads TGTGCCAGCAGCCAGGACAGCAGCTCTGGAAACACCATATATTTT.

This clone was recorded a few times. The CDR3 nucleotides are TGTGCCAGCACAGAGGGGAGGGCCTACGAGCAGTACTTC. This encodes CASTEGRAYEQYF. This chain joins TRBV2 and TRBJ2-7; 7 positions agree with TRBD2. Germline CDR1 and CDR2: SNHLY and FYNNEI. The J segment lost 2 bases and the V segment lost 7 bases, leaving 5 bases of the junction unmatched. CDR3 length equals 13 residues.

Here the CDR3 reads CASSLRGQTNEKLFF. CDR3 in DNA: TGCGCCAGCAGCTTGCGAGGACAAACTAATGAAAAACTGTTTTTT. The chain is built from TRBV5-1 and TRBJ1-4; D possibly corresponds to TRBD1 (5 bases). The germline V gene has CDR1 SGHRS and CDR2 YFSETQ. Trimming pared 1 base from V and 1 base from J, leaving 8 bases between. This CDR3 has 15 amino acids.

The gene calls are TRBV9 and TRBJ2-1; D gene uncertain. Trimming removed 3 bases from V and 0 bases from J, with 7 bases in between. CDR1 and CDR2 (germline): SGDLS, YYNGEE. The CDR3 length is 14 residues. The CDR3 DNA reads as TGTGCCAGCAGCGGGGCAAGCTCCTACAATGAGCAGTTCTTC. Translating gives CASSGASSYNEQFF.

On this clone itself: At one end the junction does not follow the germline gene, possibly because of a read error. The chain links TRBV18 to TRBJ1-5; the D gene is possibly TRBD1 (5 bases). Germline V gene data show CDR1 as KGHSH and CDR2 as LQKENI. The CDR3 consists of 13 residues. CDR3 protein: CASSPPGDQAQHF. Written as DNA, the CDR3 is TGTGCCAGCTCACCACCAGGGGATCAGGCCCAGCATTTT.

The genes are TRBV5-1 and TRBJ2-6, with D possibly being TRBD2 (6 bases). There are 16 residues in the CDR3. The V gene's germline CDR1 is SGHRS and CDR2 YFSETQ. V lost 0 bases and J lost 0, with 7 bases in between. The CDR3 nucleotides are TGCGCCAGCAGCTTGGCGGAGGGCTCTGGGGCCAACGTCCTGACTTTC. Translating gives CASSLAEGSGANVLTF.

This clone has a handful of counts. The genes are TRBV19 and TRBJ1-3, with D perhaps matching TRBD1 (5 bases). This CDR3 region has 17 residues. V lost 3 bases to trimming and J lost 0 bases, with 15 bases between them. Germline V lookup: CDR1 LNHDA, CDR2 SQIVND (reference sequence). The CDR3 protein is CASSMFRQSSSGNTIYF. DNA of the CDR3: TGTGCCAGTAGTATGTTTCGACAGTCCTCCTCTGGAAACACCATATATTTT.

The chain joins TRBV10-1 to TRBJ2-5; D ambiguous. This CDR3 contains 12 residues. Germline V gene lookup returns CDR1 WNHNN and CDR2 SYGVQD (reference sequence). V was shortened by 3 bases and J by 5 bases, with 7 bases between the two germline ends. The CDR3 DNA reads as TGCGCCAGCAGTGACGGCGGTGAGACCCAGTACTTC. Translating it yields CASSDGGETQYF.